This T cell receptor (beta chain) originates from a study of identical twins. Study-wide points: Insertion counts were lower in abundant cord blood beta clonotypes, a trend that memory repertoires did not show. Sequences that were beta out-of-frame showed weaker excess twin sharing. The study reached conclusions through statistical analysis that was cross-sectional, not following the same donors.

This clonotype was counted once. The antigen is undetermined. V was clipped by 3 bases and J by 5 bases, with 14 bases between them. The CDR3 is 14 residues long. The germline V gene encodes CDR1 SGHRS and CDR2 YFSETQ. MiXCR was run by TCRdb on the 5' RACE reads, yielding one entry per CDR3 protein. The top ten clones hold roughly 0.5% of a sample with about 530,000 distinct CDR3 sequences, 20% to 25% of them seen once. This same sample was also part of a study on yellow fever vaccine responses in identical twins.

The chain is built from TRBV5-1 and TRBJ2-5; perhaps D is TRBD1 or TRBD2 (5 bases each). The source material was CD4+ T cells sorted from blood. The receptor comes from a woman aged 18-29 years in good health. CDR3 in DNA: TGCGCCAGCAGCTCCAGGGACCCGCGGGAGACCCAGTACTTC. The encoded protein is CASSSRDPRETQYF.